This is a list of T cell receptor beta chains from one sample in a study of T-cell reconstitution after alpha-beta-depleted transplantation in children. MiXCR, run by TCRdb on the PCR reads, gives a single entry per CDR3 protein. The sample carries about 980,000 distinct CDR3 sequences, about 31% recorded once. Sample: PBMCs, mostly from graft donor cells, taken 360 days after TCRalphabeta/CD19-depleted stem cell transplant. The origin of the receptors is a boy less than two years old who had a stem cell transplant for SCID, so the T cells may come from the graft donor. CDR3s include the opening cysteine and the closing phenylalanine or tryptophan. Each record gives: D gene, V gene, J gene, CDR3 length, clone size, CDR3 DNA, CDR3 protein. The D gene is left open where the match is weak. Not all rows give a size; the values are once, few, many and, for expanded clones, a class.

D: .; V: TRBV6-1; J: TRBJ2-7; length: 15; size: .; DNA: TGTGCCAGCAGTGAAGGGGGCAGGAGCGCCTACGAGCAGTACTTC; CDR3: CASSEGGRSAYEQYF
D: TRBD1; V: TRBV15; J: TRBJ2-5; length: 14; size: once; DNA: TGTGCCACCAGCCCGACAGGGGTAGGAGAGACCCAGTACTTC; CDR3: CATSPTGVGETQYF
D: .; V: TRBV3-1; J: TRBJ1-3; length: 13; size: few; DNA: TGTGCCAGCAGCCCGTCCCCTGGAAACACCATATATTTT; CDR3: CASSPSPGNTIYF
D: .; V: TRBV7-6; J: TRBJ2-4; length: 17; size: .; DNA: TGTGCCAGCAGCTTTAATGCAGTGGACCGAGCCAAAAACATTCAGTACTTC; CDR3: CASSFNAVDRAKNIQYF
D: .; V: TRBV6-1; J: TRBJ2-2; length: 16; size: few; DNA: TGTGCCAGCAGCCCCCCCCTTGGGCGGAACACCGGGGAGCTGTTTTTT; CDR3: CASSPPLGRNTGELFF
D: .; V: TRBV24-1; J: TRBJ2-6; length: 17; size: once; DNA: TGTGCCACCAGTGATCCGGGACCGCTCTCTGGGGCCAACGTCCTGACTTTC; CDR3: CATSDPGPLSGANVLTF
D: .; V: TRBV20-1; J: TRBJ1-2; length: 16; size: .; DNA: TGCAGTGCTCCTGCCGGAGGGTGGGATTATCCAGGTGGCTACACCTTC; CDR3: CSAPAGGWDYPGGYTF
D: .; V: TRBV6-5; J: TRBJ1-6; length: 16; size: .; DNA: TGTGCCAGCAGTTCCCGGGGCTCTCGGAATAGTTCACCCCTCCACTTT; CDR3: CASSSRGSRNSSPLHF
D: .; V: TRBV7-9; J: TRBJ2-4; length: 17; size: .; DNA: TGTGCCAGCAGCTTAGGGGCCGGGGAGGCGGCCAAAAACATTCAGTACTTC; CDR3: CASSLGAGEAAKNIQYF
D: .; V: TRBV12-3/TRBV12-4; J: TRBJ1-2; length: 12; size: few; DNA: TGTGCCAGCAGTTTAGACCTTTATGGCTACACCTTC; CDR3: CASSLDLYGYTF
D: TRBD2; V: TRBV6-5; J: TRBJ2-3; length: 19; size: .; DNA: TGTGCCAGCAGTTACTCGTTGCTTACTAGCGGGGGGGGAACAGATACGCAGTATTTT; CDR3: CASSYSLLTSGGGTDTQYF
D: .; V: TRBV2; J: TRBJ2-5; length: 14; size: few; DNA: TGTGCCAGCAGTGATTACAGTCCGAGGGAGACCCAGTACTTC; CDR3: CASSDYSPRETQYF
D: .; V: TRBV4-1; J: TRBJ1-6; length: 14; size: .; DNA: TGCGCCAGCAGCCAAGGATTTGAGGGGTCACCCCTCCACTTT; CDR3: CASSQGFEGSPLHF
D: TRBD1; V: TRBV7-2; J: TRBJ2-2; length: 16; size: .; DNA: TGTGCCAGCAGCCTCAGGACAGGGGTGACCACCGGGGAGCTGTTTTTT; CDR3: CASSLRTGVTTGELFF
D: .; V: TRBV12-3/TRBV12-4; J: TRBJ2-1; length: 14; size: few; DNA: TGTGCCAGCAGTAGACAGCCACCCTACAATGAGCAGTTCTTC; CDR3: CASSRQPPYNEQFF
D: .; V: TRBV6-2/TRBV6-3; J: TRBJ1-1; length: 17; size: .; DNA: TGTGCCAGCAGGCCCGGGACGGAAACTTATTGGAACACTGAAGCTTTCTTT; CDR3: CASRPGTETYWNTEAFF
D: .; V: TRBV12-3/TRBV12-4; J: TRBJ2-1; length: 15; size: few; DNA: TGTGCCAGCAGTTTAGTGGCAGGGGTCCCCAATGAGCAGTTCTTC; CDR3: CASSLVAGVPNEQFF
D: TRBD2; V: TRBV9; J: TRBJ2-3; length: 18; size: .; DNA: TGTGCCAGCAGCCTCAGCGGGGGGGCCGGATTGAACACAGATACGCAGTATTTT; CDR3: CASSLSGGAGLNTDTQYF
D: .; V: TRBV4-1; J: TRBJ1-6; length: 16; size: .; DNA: TGCGCCAGCAGCTATGGTCACCGGGACGTAAAGTCACCCCTCCACTTT; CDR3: CASSYGHRDVKSPLHF
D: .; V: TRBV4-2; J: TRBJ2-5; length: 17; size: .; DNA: TGTGCCAGCAGCCTGGGGGGTCGGAGCGTCAAACAAGAGACCCAGTACTTC; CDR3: CASSLGGRSVKQETQYF
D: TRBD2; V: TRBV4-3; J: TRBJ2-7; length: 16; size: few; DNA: TGCGCCAGCAGCCAAGAATTGGGGGGGTTCTCCTACGAGCAGTACTTC; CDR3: CASSQELGGFSYEQYF
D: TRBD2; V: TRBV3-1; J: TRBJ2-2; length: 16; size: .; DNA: TGTGCCAGCAGCCGGGAGCGGGGGAAGTTAGGCGGGGAGCTGTTTTTT; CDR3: CASSRERGKLGGELFF
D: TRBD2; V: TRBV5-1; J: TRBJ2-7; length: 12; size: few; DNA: TGCGCCAGCAGAAGCTCTAGCGGGGAGCAGTACTTC; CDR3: CASRSSSGEQYF
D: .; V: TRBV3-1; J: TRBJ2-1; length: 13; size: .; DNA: TGTGCCAGCAGCCCCTGGCCCTACAATGAGCAGTTCTTC; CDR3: CASSPWPYNEQFF
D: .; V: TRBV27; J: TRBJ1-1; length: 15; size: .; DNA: TGTGCCAGCAGTTCGGGACAAATCGGCCTCACTGAAGCTTTCTTT; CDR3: CASSSGQIGLTEAFF
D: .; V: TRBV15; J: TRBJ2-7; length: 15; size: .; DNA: TGTGCCACCAGCAGAGAAGGTGGTCGACCCTACGAGCAGTACTTC; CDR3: CATSREGGRPYEQYF
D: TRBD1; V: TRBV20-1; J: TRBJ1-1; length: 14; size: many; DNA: TGCAGTGCTGGGACAGGGCTGCTGAACACTGAAGCTTTCTTT; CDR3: CSAGTGLLNTEAFF
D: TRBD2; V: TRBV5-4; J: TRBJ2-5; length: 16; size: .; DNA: TGTGCCAGCAGCTCAGGGACTAGCGGGGACCTCGAGACCCAGTACTTC; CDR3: CASSSGTSGDLETQYF
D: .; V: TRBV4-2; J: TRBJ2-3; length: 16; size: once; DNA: TGTGCCAGCAGCCCCGACCGACCCTCTAGCACAGATACGCAGTATTTT; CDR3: CASSPDRPSSTDTQYF
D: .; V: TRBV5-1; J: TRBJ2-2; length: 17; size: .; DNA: TGCGCCAGCAGCTTCAGCCGAGGGTTCGCGAACACCGGGGAGCTGTTTTTT; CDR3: CASSFSRGFANTGELFF
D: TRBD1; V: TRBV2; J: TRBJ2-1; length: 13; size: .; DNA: TGTGCCAGAGGACAGGGCCTCTACAATGAGCAGTTCTTC; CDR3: CARGQGLYNEQFF
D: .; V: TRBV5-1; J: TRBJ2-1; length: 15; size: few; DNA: TGCGCCAGCAGCTTGGCGGTATACTCCTACAATGAGCAGTTCTTC; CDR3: CASSLAVYSYNEQFF
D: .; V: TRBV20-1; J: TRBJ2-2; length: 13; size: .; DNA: TGCAGTGCTTATACTAGCCTCCCCGGGGAGCTGTTTTTT; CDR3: CSAYTSLPGELFF
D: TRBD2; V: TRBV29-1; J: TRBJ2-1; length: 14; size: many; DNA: TGCAGCGTTGCGGCTAGCGGGGGGGACAATGAGCAGTTCTTC; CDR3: CSVAASGGDNEQFF
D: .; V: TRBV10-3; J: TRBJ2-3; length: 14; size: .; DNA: TGTGCCATCAGTTGGGGGTTTGGCACAGATACGCAGTATTTT; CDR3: CAISWGFGTDTQYF
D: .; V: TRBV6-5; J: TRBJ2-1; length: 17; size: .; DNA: TGTGCCAGCAGTTACTCGATCGGGGATTGGTATTTGAATGAGCAGTTCTTC; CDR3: CASSYSIGDWYLNEQFF
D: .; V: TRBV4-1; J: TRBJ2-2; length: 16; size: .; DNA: TGCGCCAGCAGCCAATGGGGGCAACTGAACACCGGGGAGCTGTTTTTT; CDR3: CASSQWGQLNTGELFF
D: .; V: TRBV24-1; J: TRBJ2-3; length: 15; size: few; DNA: TGTGCCACCAGTGATCGGGACTCTAGCACAGATACGCAGTATTTT; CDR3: CATSDRDSSTDTQYF
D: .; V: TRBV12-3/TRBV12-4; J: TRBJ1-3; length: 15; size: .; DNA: TGTGCCAGCAAAAGGACAGCCATCGCTGGAAACACCATATATTTT; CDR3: CASKRTAIAGNTIYF
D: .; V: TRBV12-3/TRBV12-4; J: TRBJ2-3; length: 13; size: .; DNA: TGTGCCAGCAGCGTATTACAGGCAGATACGCAGTATTTT; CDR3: CASSVLQADTQYF
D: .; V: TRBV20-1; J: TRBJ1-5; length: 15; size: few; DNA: TGCAGTGCTAGATCCAGGGGCTATAGCAATCAGCCCCAGCATTTT; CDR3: CSARSRGYSNQPQHF
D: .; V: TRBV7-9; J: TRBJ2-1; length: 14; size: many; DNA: TGTGCCAGCAGCTTAGTAGTGAGTGACAATGAGCAGTTCTTC; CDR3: CASSLVVSDNEQFF
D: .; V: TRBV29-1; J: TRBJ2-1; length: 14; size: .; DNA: TGCAGCGTTGCCCCGGGACATTATCCCCATGAGCAGTTCTTC; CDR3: CSVAPGHYPHEQFF
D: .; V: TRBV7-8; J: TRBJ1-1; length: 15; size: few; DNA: TGTGCCAGCAGCTTAGGGGGGGAGAGGAACACTGAAGCTTTCTTT; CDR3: CASSLGGERNTEAFF
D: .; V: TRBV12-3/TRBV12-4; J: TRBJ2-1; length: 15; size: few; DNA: TGTGCCAGCAGTTACCACGGGTCGACCGGGGCTGAGCAGTTCTTC; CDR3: CASSYHGSTGAEQFF
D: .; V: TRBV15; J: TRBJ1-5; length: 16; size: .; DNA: TGTGCCACCAGCAGAGATAGACCAGTCTTTAATCAGCCCCAGCATTTT; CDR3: CATSRDRPVFNQPQHF
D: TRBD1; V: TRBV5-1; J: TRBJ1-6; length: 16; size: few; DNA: TGCGCCAGCAGCCCCAGGGACAGGGGGAGGCTGTCACCCCTCCACTTT; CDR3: CASSPRDRGRLSPLHF
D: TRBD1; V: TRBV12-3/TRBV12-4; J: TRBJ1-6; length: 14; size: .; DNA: TGTGCCAGCAGGGGACAGGTTCAGAATTCACCCCTCCACTTT; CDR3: CASRGQVQNSPLHF
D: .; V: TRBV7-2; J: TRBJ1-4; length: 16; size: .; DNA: TGTGCCAGCAGCTTAGTTCGGGGTCGAACTAATGAAAAACTGTTTTTT; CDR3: CASSLVRGRTNEKLFF
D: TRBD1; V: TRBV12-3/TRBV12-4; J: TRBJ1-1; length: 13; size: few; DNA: TGTGCCAGCAGCCAACAGGGGGGGACTGAAGCTTTCTTT; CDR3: CASSQQGGTEAFF
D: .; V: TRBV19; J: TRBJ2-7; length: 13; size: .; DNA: TGTGCCAGTAGTATAGGACTTACCTACGAGCAGTACTTC; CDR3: CASSIGLTYEQYF
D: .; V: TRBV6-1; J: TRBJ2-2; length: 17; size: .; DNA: TGTGCCAGCAGTGAAACCCTATCCACCCTGAGCGCCGGGGAGCTGTTTTTT; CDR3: CASSETLSTLSAGELFF
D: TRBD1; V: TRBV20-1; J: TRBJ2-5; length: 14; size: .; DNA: TGCAGTGCTAGGCAACCGGGACAGGGAGAGACCCAGTACTTC; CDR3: CSARQPGQGETQYF
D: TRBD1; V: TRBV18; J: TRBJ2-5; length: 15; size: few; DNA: TGTGCCAGCTCACCGGTCAAGACAGGGAAAGAGACCCAGTACTTC; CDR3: CASSPVKTGKETQYF